The sequence of this TCR delta chain was determined in a study of gamma-delta chains in newborns, infants, children. Across the whole study: Microbial exposure reportedly drives polyclonal innate γδ T cell expansion after birth.

TCRdb re-called the reads with CATT. The sample gives thousands of delta-chain clones, about half of which show up once; over 13% is in the top ten. Trimming removed 5 bases from V and 0 bases from J; junction bases left unmatched: 8. The CDR3 is 15 residues long. Germline CDR1 reads NSMFDY; CDR2 reads ISSIKDK. Note on this clone: A much larger clone differs from this one at a single base, so this may be a read error. This same CDR3 is encoded by further DNA sequences in the sample.

This chain uses TRAV29/DV5 with TRDJ1, with 9 bases fitting TRDD3. Sequences were obtained from blood. This receptor was identified in a child who received the measles vaccine. The CDR3: CAACTGGYNTDKLIF. CDR3 bases: TGTGCAGCGTGTACCGGGGGATACAACACCGATAAACTCATCTTT.